This is a list of T cell receptor beta chains from one sample in a study of T cell changes during pregnancy in multiple sclerosis. Using immunoSEQ multiplex PCR, the repertoire was profiled, and TCRdb retains in-frame clones only, with some absent. There are about 120,000 clones in the sample; approximately 93% occur only once, and 6.2% lies in the top ten. Material: peripheral blood, obtained before pregnancy. The receptors were sampled from a female donor with multiple sclerosis, enrolled in a pregnancy study. Both conserved end residues are part of each CDR3. A D gene is named only where the DNA matches it firmly. A row's size may be missing; if present it is once, few, many or a size class.

V gene	clone size	D gene	J gene	CDR3 protein	CDR3 DNA
TRBV5-1	-	-	TRBJ1-5	CASSLAQGRDQPQHF	TGCGCCAGCAGCTTGGCCCAGGGTAGGGATCAGCCCCAGCATTTT
TRBV6-6	-	-	TRBJ1-4	CASSYSRGGKLFF	TGTGCCAGCAGTTACTCCCGGGGTGGTAAACTGTTTTTT
TRBV30	-	TRBD1	TRBJ1-1	CAWQKTGGAYTEAFF	TGTGCCTGGCAAAAGACAGGGGGCGCATACACTGAAGCTTTCTTT
TRBV6-5	-	TRBD1	TRBJ2-2	CASSAGTGNTGELFF	TGTGCCAGCAGTGCCGGGACAGGGAACACCGGGGAGCTGTTTTTT
TRBV5-6	once	TRBD2	TRBJ2-1	CASSLEMTGRELSYNEQFF	TGTGCCAGCAGCTTGGAGATGACCGGGCGGGAGCTCTCCTACAATGAGCAGTTCTTC
TRBV5-1	-	-	TRBJ1-1	CASSPSSLNTEAFF	TGCGCCAGCAGTCCGTCCAGTTTGAACACTGAAGCTTTCTTT
TRBV7-3	-	TRBD2	TRBJ2-5	CASSSGGGAQETQYF	TGTGCCAGCAGCTCTGGCGGGGGGGCCCAAGAGACCCAGTACTTC
TRBV5-4	-	TRBD2	TRBJ2-3	CASSQYRTSGRDTQYF	TGTGCCAGCAGCCAATACCGGACTAGCGGGAGAGATACGCAGTATTTT
TRBV9	few	-	TRBJ1-1	CASSTGTPNTEAFF	TGTGCCAGCAGTACCGGGACACCGAACACTGAAGCTTTCTTT
TRBV5-1	-	-	TRBJ1-1	CASSTGTGRGDTEAFF	TGCGCCAGCAGCACAGGAACAGGCCGGGGGGACACTGAAGCTTTCTTT
TRBV6-5	-	-	TRBJ2-3	CASSLQGSDTQYF	TGTGCCAGCAGCTTACAGGGATCGGATACGCAGTATTTT
TRBV11-2	-	-	TRBJ2-2	CASSLRGAGWTGELFF	TGTGCCAGCAGCTTACGGGGGGCCGGGTGGACCGGGGAGCTGTTTTTT
TRBV6-5	once	TRBD1	TRBJ1-1	CASSYATGETEAFF	TGTGCCAGCAGTTACGCGACAGGGGAGACTGAAGCTTTCTTT
TRBV6-1	-	-	TRBJ1-1	CASSQDILSLSRMNTEAFF	TGTGCCAGCAGTCAAGACATTCTGTCCCTCTCCCGCATGAACACTGAAGCTTTCTTT
TRBV28	-	-	TRBJ1-2	CASRNSGYGYTF	TGTGCCAGCAGAAATTCGGGGTATGGCTACACCTTC
TRBV7-2	once	-	TRBJ2-3	CASSPTGDTQYF	TGTGCCAGCAGCCCCACAGGAGATACGCAGTATTTT